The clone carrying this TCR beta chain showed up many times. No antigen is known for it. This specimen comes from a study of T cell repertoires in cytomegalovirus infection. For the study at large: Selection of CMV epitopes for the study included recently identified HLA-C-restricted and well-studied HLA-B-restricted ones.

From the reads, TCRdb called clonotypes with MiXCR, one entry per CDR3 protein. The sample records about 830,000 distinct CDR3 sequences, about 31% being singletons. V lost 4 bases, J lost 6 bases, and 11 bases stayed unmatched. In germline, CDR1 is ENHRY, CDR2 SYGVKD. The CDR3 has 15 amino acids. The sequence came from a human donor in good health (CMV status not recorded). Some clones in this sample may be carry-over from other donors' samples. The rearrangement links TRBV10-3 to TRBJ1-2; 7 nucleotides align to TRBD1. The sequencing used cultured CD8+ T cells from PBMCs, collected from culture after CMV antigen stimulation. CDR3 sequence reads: CAISGRGTDSHGYTF. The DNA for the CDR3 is TGTGCCATCAGTGGGAGGGGGACAGACAGCCATGGCTACACCTTC.